This T cell receptor (beta chain) came from a study of T cell responses to AZD1222 COVID-19 vaccine. Whole-study context: Second-dose groups at about 4 or about 12 weeks were pooled.

A remark on this clone: Its antigen remains unidentified.

Profiling relied on immunoSEQ multiplex PCR, and the TCRdb table lists in-frame clones only, not all of them. The sample lists about 130,000 clones, less than 95% occurring once. CDR1 MNHNS and CDR2 SASEGT come from the germline V gene. The V and J ends lost 2 bases and 4 bases respectively, with 14 bases between them. The CDR3 contains 15 residues. General study results and limits: The reported proportion of spike-specific TCRs targeting unmutated variant regions was nearly half.

The sequencing used peripheral blood, collected on day 0 of AZD1222 vaccination. The source is an adult in good health. This chain links TRBV6-1 with TRBJ2-5; D might be TRBD1 or TRBD2, each matching 5 bases. The CDR3 coding sequence is TGTGCCAGCAGTGAAAACTCAGGGAGAGCAGAGACCCAGTACTTC. Translation gives CASSENSGRAETQYF.